These 12 T cell receptor beta chains were all obtained from the same sample, sequenced in a study of immune evolution from preneoplasia to lung adenocarcinoma. The data were produced by immunoSEQ multiplex PCR, yet TCRdb's version contains in-frame clones alone and is incomplete. The sample records 7,000 to 9,000 clones, 65% to 85% being singletons. Sequencing input: FFPE adjacent normal lung tissue. Source of these receptors: a person between 65 and 80 years old with lung adenocarcinoma.

The chain couples TRBV6-6 to TRBJ2-5, with D possibly matching TRBD1 (5 bases). Germline CDR1 is MNHNY and CDR2 is SVGAGI (reference sequence). This CDR3 region has 16 residues. The V gene lost 0 bases and the J gene lost 2 bases, with 13 bases spanning the gap. CDR3 loop: CASSYSGVLGQETQYF. CDR3 sequence (DNA): TGTGCCAGCAGTTACTCAGGGGTTTTAGGTCAAGAGACCCAGTACTTC.

The V call is TRBV7-8, the J call TRBJ1-4; 11 bases are a match to TRBD1. Trimming removed 0 bases from V and 12 bases from J; junction bases left unmatched: 3. The CDR3 spans 14 residues. In germline, CDR1 is SGHVS, CDR2 FQNEAQ. The CDR3 DNA reads as TGTGCCAGCAGCTTAGCCGGGACAGGGGGAGAACTGTTTTTT. Translation gives CASSLAGTGGELFF.

The chain joins TRBV28 to TRBJ1-2, with D perhaps matching TRBD1 (6 bases). Germline CDR1 reads MDHEN; CDR2 reads SYDVKM. The CDR3 runs 14 residues. With 6 bases removed from V and 2 bases from J, the gap between germline ends came to 13 bases. CDR3 in DNA: TGTGCCAGCAGCTCTCACACAGGGAACTATGGCTACACCTTC. Translated, it gives CASSSHTGNYGYTF.

This clone has just one count. This chain uses TRBV28 with TRBJ1-4, with D tentatively TRBD1 (6 bases). Per germline, CDR1 MDHEN and CDR2 SYDVKM. Between the trimmed V and J ends, which lost 6 bases and 7 bases, there was a span of 24 bases. The CDR3 loop spans 17 amino acids. DNA of the CDR3: TGTGCCAGCAGCCCCGCGGGGGCAGTAAATACGGCTGAAAAACTGTTTTTT. Its protein is CASSPAGAVNTAEKLFF.

The chain couples TRBV29-1 to TRBJ2-5; TRBD2 agrees at 13 bases. Trimming removed 7 bases from V and 7 bases from J; junction bases left unmatched: 9. The CDR3 covers 14 residues. Looked up from germline, CDR1 is SQVTM and CDR2 is ANQGSEA. The CDR3 loop reads CSARLAGGSGTQYF. The CDR3 region has the DNA TGCAGCGCAAGACTAGCGGGGGGTTCGGGGACCCAGTACTTC. The variable domain in full, with the rest retrieved from reference TRBV29-1 and TRBJ2-5, is SAVISQKPSRDICQRGTSLTIQCQVDSQVTMMFWYRQQPGQSLTLIATANQGSEATYESGFVIDKFPISRPNLTFSTLTVSNMSPEDSSIYLCSARLAGGSGTQYFGPGTRLLVL.

This sequence joins TRBV28 and TRBJ2-7, with 9 bases that match TRBD1. The J segment lost 5 bases and the V segment lost 3 bases, leaving 5 bases of the junction unmatched. Germline CDR1 MDHEN, CDR2 SYDVKM. The CDR3 sequence is 14 residues long. The CDR3 DNA follows: TGTGCCAGCAGTTTGGGACAGGGATTTCACGAGCAGTACTTC. Residues: CASSLGQGFHEQYF.

This CDR3 is CASSQDWTAYGYTF. CDR3 DNA: TGCGCCAGCAGCCAAGACTGGACAGCCTATGGCTACACCTTC. The chain links TRBV4-1 to TRBJ1-2, with D possibly TRBD1 on 6 matching bases. Germline V CDR1 and CDR2: MGHRA, YSYEKL. CDR3 length: 14 amino acids. Trimming took 0 bases from V and 4 from J, leaving 9 bases between them.

This clone was seen more than once but under ten times. V gene TRBV6-6 combines with J gene TRBJ2-1, with 7 nucleotides matching TRBD1. The CDR3 is 13 amino acids. Germline V CDR1 and CDR2: MNHNY, SVGAGI (reference sequence). The junction had 5 bases not matched to a gene; V was cut back by 7 bases and J by 5 bases. CDR3 residues: CASIQTGNNEQFF. In DNA, the CDR3 is TGTGCCAGCATCCAGACAGGGAACAATGAGCAGTTCTTC.

The chain employs TRBV4-1 and TRBJ1-1; D perhaps matches TRBD1 (5 bases). V was trimmed by 4 bases and J by 4 bases, leaving 13 bases between them. The CDR3 loop spans 14 amino acids. CDR1 is MGHRA, CDR2 YSYEKL, per germline. Here the CDR3 DNA reads TGCGCCAGCAGCCCAACCGTGGGGGGCACTGAAGCTTTCTTT. Its protein product is CASSPTVGGTEAFF.

Only one count was recorded for this clone. The chain couples TRBV7-9 to TRBJ1-1; D remains unclear. Germline loops: CDR1 SEHNR, CDR2 FQNEAQ (reference sequence). V was trimmed by 9 bases and J by 4 bases, leaving 18 bases between them. This CDR3 has 14 amino acids. The CDR3 sequence is CASSMESIGTEAFF. The CDR3 coding sequence is TGTGCCAGTTCGATGGAGTCTATTGGCACTGAAGCTTTCTTT.

The chain joins TRBV19 to TRBJ2-1; D may be TRBD2 (6 bases). Germline V gene data show CDR1 as LNHDA and CDR2 as SQIVND (reference sequence). The CDR3 is made up of 14 amino acids. V gave up 7 bases and J gave up 4 bases, with 14 bases separating them. CDR3 loop: CASMGGTVYNEQFF. The DNA for the CDR3 is TGTGCCAGTATGGGCGGGACGGTTTACAATGAGCAGTTCTTC.

The chain couples TRBV2 to TRBJ1-1; no reliable D call. Germline V gives CDR1 SNHLY, CDR2 FYNNEI. V was clipped by 4 bases and J by 5 bases, with 14 bases between them. The CDR3 is 14 residues long. CDR3 protein: CASSASDIGTEAFF. The DNA of the CDR3 is TGTGCCAGCAGTGCGAGCGATATAGGGACTGAAGCTTTCTTT.